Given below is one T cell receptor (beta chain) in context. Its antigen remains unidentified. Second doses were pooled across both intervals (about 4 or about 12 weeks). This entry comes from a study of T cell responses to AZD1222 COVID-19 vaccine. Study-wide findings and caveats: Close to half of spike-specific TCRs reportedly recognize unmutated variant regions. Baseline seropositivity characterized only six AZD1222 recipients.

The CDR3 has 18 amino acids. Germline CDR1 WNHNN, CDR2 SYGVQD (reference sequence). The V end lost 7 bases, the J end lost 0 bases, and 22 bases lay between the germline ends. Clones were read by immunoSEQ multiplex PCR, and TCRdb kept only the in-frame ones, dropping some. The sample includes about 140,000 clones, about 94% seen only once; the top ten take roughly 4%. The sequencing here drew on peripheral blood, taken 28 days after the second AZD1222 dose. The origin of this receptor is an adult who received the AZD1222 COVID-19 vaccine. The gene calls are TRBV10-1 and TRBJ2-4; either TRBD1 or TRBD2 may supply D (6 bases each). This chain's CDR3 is CASTLGGKGPLAKNIQYF. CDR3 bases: TGCGCCAGCACCCTAGGGGGGAAGGGGCCACTAGCCAAAAACATTCAGTACTTC.